Following are 23 T cell receptor beta chains from one sample sequenced in a study of shared clonotypes between healthy human individuals. TCRdb's table, derived via immunoSEQ multiplex PCR, lists solely in-frame clones and lacks some. The repertoire includes more than 150,000 clones, about 68% of them detected once, and 8.5% to 12% sits in the top ten. Sequenced material: memory CD4+ T cells sorted from blood. Stated subset: CD45RA-negative fraction. These receptors were obtained from a man aged 25-45 years in good health.

This clone has a count of ten or more. The chain uses TRBV11-2 and TRBJ2-1; D gene unclear. This CDR3 has 15 residues. Trimming took off 1 base at V and 5 bases at J, with 12 bases between the two ends. Germline assignment: CDR1 SGHAT and CDR2 FQNNGV. The CDR3 region is CASSLGSAVHNEQFF. The CDR3 nucleotides are TGTGCCAGCAGCTTAGGGAGCGCAGTTCACAATGAGCAGTTCTTC. Filled out from reference TRBV11-2 and TRBJ2-1, the complete variable domain reads EAGVAQSPRYKIIEKRQSVAFWCNPISGHATLYWYQQILGQGPKLLIQFQNNGVVDDSQLPKDRFSAERLKGVDSTLKIQPAKLEDSAVYLCASSLGSAVHNEQFFGPGTRLTVL.

V gene TRBV11-2 combines with J gene TRBJ2-5; D unresolved. Trimming took 4 bases from V and 5 from J, leaving 11 bases between them. The germline V gene has CDR1 SGHAT and CDR2 FQNNGV. The CDR3 covers 13 residues. CDR3 amino acids: CASSSEVGETQYF. CDR3 sequence (DNA): TGTGCCAGCAGCTCCGAAGTAGGGGAGACCCAGTACTTC. The complete variable domain, with remaining parts taken from reference TRBV11-2 and TRBJ2-5, reads EAGVAQSPRYKIIEKRQSVAFWCNPISGHATLYWYQQILGQGPKLLIQFQNNGVVDDSQLPKDRFSAERLKGVDSTLKIQPAKLEDSAVYLCASSSEVGETQYFGPGTRLLVL.

This clone was seen repeatedly, ten times or more. This sequence joins TRBV15 and TRBJ1-5, with TRBD1 matching over 9 bases. CDR3 length equals 12 residues. The J segment lost 13 bases and the V segment lost 8 bases, leaving 9 bases of the junction unmatched. The germline V gene has CDR1 LNHNV and CDR2 YYDKDF (reference sequence). CDR3 DNA: TGTGCCACCGGGGACGGGACAGGGAGTCAGCATTTT. Translating it yields CATGDGTGSQHF.

The gene calls are TRBV6-1 and TRBJ1-2; unclear D gene. Germline CDR1 is MNHNS and CDR2 is SASEGT. Trimming shortened V by 5 bases and J by 4 bases, and 2 bases separated the two germline ends. This CDR3 is 10 amino acids long. The chain's CDR3 is CASSTYGYTF. CDR3 in DNA: TGTGCCAGCAGTACCTATGGCTACACCTTC.

The rearrangement uses TRBV19 and TRBJ1-1; no definite D call. Germline CDR1 reads LNHDA; CDR2 reads SQIVND (reference sequence). The CDR3 is 14 residues long. V was trimmed by 5 bases and J by 7 bases, leaving 17 bases between them. The chain's CDR3 is CASSPKGTTLEAFF. The CDR3 DNA follows: TGTGCCAGTAGTCCCAAAGGCACTACCCTTGAAGCTTTCTTT.

This chain links TRBV5-1 with TRBJ2-4; D is unclear. V was cut by 0 bases and J by 10 bases, with 5 bases left in between. The V gene's germline CDR1 is SGHRS and CDR2 YFSETQ. CDR3 length equals 11 residues. CDR3 coding DNA: TGCGCCAGCAGCTTGGGGAGTATTCAGTACTTC. Protein product: CASSLGSIQYF.

The rearrangement joins TRBV4-3 to TRBJ2-1; no firm D call. V shed 3 bases and J shed 4 bases, with 7 bases lying between them. Germline CDR1 reads LGHNA; CDR2 reads YSLEER. The CDR3 length is 13 residues. The CDR3, as DNA: TGCGCCAGCAGCCATTCCCCTTACAATGAGCAGTTCTTC. It is translated as CASSHSPYNEQFF.

V is TRBV28 and J is TRBJ1-2; D may be TRBD1 (6 bases). V was pared by 3 bases and J by 4 bases, with 9 bases between. This CDR3 spans 13 amino acids. The V gene's germline CDR1 is MDHEN and CDR2 SYDVKM. The CDR3 protein is CASSFPDSYGYTF. The CDR3 coding sequence is TGTGCCAGCAGTTTCCCGGACAGCTATGGCTACACCTTC.

In its sample, this clone was seen a few times. The chain employs TRBV9 and TRBJ1-1, with no clear D. In germline, CDR1 is SGDLS, CDR2 YYNGEE. This CDR3 region has 16 residues. Trimming removed 4 bases at V and 8 bases at J, with 24 bases between. The CDR3 here is CASSPGPASISGEAFF. The CDR3 coding sequence is TGTGCCAGCAGCCCCGGGCCGGCCAGTATATCTGGAGAAGCTTTCTTT. Filled out from reference TRBV9 and TRBJ1-1, the complete variable domain reads DSGVTQTPKHLITATGQRVTLRCSPRSGDLSVYWYQQSLDQGLQFLIQYYNGEERAKGNILERFSAQQFPDLHSELNLSSLELGDSALYFCASSPGPASISGEAFFGQGTRLTVV.

The chain links TRBV5-4 to TRBJ2-5; D is unclear. The germline CDR1 and CDR2 sequences are SGHNT and YYREEE (reference sequence). CDR3 length equals 13 residues. V dropped 4 bases and J dropped 4 bases, with 11 bases sitting between them. The CDR3 loop reads CASSGRERETQYF. The CDR3 coding sequence is TGTGCCAGCAGCGGAAGGGAAAGAGAGACCCAGTACTTC.

This chain connects TRBV9 to TRBJ2-7; 10 nucleotides match TRBD1. This CDR3 spans 14 amino acids. Germline CDR1 SGDLS, CDR2 YYNGEE. With V trimmed by 8 bases and J by 1 base, 6 bases remained unmatched. The CDR3 nucleotides are TGTGCCAGTACCGGGACAGGGGATTCCTACGAGCAGTACTTC. It specifies CASTGTGDSYEQYF.

In this sample, this clone turned up many times. The chain joins TRBV9 to TRBJ2-5, with 7 bases aligning to TRBD2. V shed 2 bases and J 5 bases; nucleotides not matched to a gene: 3. This CDR3 comprises 13 residues. Looked up from germline, CDR1 is SGDLS and CDR2 is YYNGEE. The CDR3 region is CASSVGGTETQYF. The CDR3 DNA sequence: TGTGCCAGCAGCGTGGGAGGGACGGAGACCCAGTACTTC.

This clone was seen a few times. V and J are TRBV18 and TRBJ1-1; tentative D call: TRBD1 (6 bases). Trimming removed 4 bases from V and 6 bases from J, with 12 bases in between. CDR3 length: 13 amino acids. The germline V gene encodes CDR1 KGHSH and CDR2 LQKENI. This CDR3 is CASSQKQGAEAFF. CDR3 sequence (DNA): TGTGCCAGCTCACAGAAACAGGGAGCTGAAGCTTTCTTT.

This chain's CDR3 is CASTSVAGEKNIQYF. As DNA, the CDR3 is TGTGCCAGCACCTCCGTAGCGGGAGAAAAAAACATTCAGTACTTC. V and J are TRBV5-6 and TRBJ2-4; 9 bases align to TRBD2. Germline CDR1 is SGHDT and CDR2 is YYEEEE. Unmatched junction bases numbered 8, after V lost 6 bases and J lost 4 bases. The CDR3 has 15 amino acids.

This chain joins TRBV28 and TRBJ2-3; maybe TRBD2 (6 bases). Germline lookup yields CDR1 MDHEN and CDR2 SYDVKM. The CDR3 is 14 amino acids. V was pared by 6 bases and J by 0 bases, with 10 bases between. In DNA form, the CDR3 reads TGTGCCAGCAGCAGAGGAGGGAGCACAGATACGCAGTATTTT. This translates into CASSRGGSTDTQYF.

This clone has only a few counts. The V gene is TRBV7-9, the J gene TRBJ2-6; D unclear. The CDR3 contains 16 residues. The germline V and J ends were trimmed by 1 base and 0 bases, with 7 bases remaining between them. In germline, CDR1 is SEHNR, CDR2 FQNEAQ (reference sequence). CDR3 in amino acids: CASSLVLDSGANVLTF. The CDR3 DNA reads as TGTGCCAGCAGCTTAGTTTTGGACTCTGGGGCCAACGTCCTGACTTTC.

On this clone itself: It differs at one base from a far larger clone, so likely a read error. The identical CDR3 is also encoded by other nucleotide sequences in the sample. The CDR3 is CASSYRTGGQETQYF. CDR3 nucleotide sequence: TGTGCCAGCAGTTATCGAACAGGGGGGCAGGAGACCCAGTACTTC. This chain uses TRBV6-5 with TRBJ2-5, with TRBD1 identical over 8 bases. The V gene end was trimmed by 3 bases and the J gene end by 5 bases; junction bases not matched to a gene: 8. There are 15 residues in the CDR3. Germline V gene lookup returns CDR1 MNHEY and CDR2 SVGAGI.

The chain recombines TRBV7-8 with TRBJ2-7, with D unclear. V was clipped by 1 base and J by 3 bases, with 7 bases between them. The CDR3 extends over 13 amino acids. Germline assignment: CDR1 SGHVS and CDR2 FQNEAQ. CDR3 loop: CASSLEHLYEQYF. The CDR3 DNA reads as TGTGCCAGCAGCTTAGAACATCTCTACGAGCAGTACTTC. Combining the CDR3 with reference TRBV7-8 and TRBJ2-7 gives the whole variable domain GAGVSQSPRYKVAKRGQDVALRCDPISGHVSLFWYQQALGQGPEFLTYFQNEAQLDKSGLPSDRFFAERPEGSVSTLKIQRTQQEDSAVYLCASSLEHLYEQYFGPGTRLTVT.

J is TRBJ2-7 and V is TRBV19; possible D gene TRBD1, 5 bases. Germline V gene data show CDR1 as LNHDA and CDR2 as SQIVND (reference sequence). V shed 7 bases and J shed 5 bases, with 15 bases lying between them. This CDR3 is built from 13 residues. CDR3 sequence: CASNLGRADEQYF. The CDR3 coding sequence is TGTGCCAGTAACTTGGGCAGGGCCGACGAGCAGTACTTC.

This chain uses TRBV5-6 with TRBJ1-1, with D possibly TRBD1 on 5 matching bases. CDR3 size: 14 residues. Germline CDR1 reads SGHDT; CDR2 reads YYEEEE. V dropped 7 bases and J dropped 0 bases, with 13 bases sitting between them. Written as DNA, the CDR3 is TGTGCCAGCGGCCGACAGATGCTGAACACTGAAGCTTTCTTT. Its protein product is CASGRQMLNTEAFF. Based on the CDR3 plus reference TRBV5-6 and TRBJ1-1, the full variable domain is DAGVTQSPTHLIKTRGQQVTLRCSPKSGHDTVSWYQQALGQGPQFIFQYYEEEERQRGNFPDRFSGHQFPNYSSELNVNALLLGDSALYLCASGRQMLNTEAFFGQGTRLTVV.

Regarding this clone: A read error is possible here, since a much larger clone lies one base away. CDR3 in DNA: TGTGCCAGCAGCTTAGCAGAGACCCAGTACTTC. Translation gives CASSLAETQYF. V is TRBV11-2 and J is TRBJ2-5; D is unresolved. The V end lost 1 base, the J end lost 4 bases, and 1 base lay between the germline ends. Germline lookup yields CDR1 SGHAT and CDR2 FQNNGV. The length of the CDR3 is 11 residues.

The gene calls are TRBV10-1 and TRBJ2-3, with D uncertain. CDR1 and CDR2 from the germline V gene are WNHNN and SYGVQD (reference sequence). The CDR3 loop spans 12 amino acids. The ends were cut back, 3 bases at V and 8 bases at J, with 9 bases in the middle. As DNA, the CDR3 is TGCGCCAGCAGTGACCCAGGACGTACGCAGTATTTT. Translating it yields CASSDPGRTQYF.

The V gene is TRBV29-1, the J gene TRBJ2-1; TRBD2 aligns across 10 bases. V was pared by 1 base and J by 12 bases, with 6 bases of the junction left unmatched. CDR1 SQVTM and CDR2 ANQGSEA come from the germline V gene. The CDR3 runs 13 residues. The CDR3 protein is CSVEASGSFVQFF. The CDR3 DNA sequence: TGCAGCGTTGAAGCTAGCGGGAGTTTTGTGCAGTTCTTC.